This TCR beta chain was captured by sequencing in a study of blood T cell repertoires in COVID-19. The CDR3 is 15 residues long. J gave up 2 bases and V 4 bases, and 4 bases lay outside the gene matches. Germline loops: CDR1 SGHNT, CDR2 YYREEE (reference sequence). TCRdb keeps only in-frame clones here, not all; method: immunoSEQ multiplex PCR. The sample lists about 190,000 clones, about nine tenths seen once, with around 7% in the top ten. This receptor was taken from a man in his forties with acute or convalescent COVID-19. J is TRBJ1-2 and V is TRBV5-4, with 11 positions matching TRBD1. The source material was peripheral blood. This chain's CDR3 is CASSTWDRGNYGYTF. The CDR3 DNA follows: TGTGCCAGCAGCACCTGGGACAGGGGGAACTATGGCTACACCTTC.